This T cell receptor beta chain stems from a study of blood T cell repertoires in COVID-19 (TCRdb year 2020). In terms of the full investigation: The collaborator samples originated in the United States, Italy and Spain and spanned the acute and convalescent phases of COVID-19. The repertoires were made available in a free public database intended to serve as a resource for research on the immune response to SARS-CoV-2. Subjects who had been exposed to COVID-19, were actively infected with it, or had recovered from it provided the deeply sampled blood TCRbeta repertoires that made up the dataset. The sample metadata nearly always contained a de-identified subject ID, COVID-19 status, age in years and sex. Samples came from the ongoing ImmuneRACE study (first 160 participants) plus 1,254 subjects from 6 global collaborators. The material from the prospective study consisted of cDNA or gDNA derived from T cells, B-cell-depleted T cells, or PBMCs. Where available, HLA class I and class II types were obtained from metadata supplied by the sample provider rather than from assay-based typing.

Here is what the overall study found, with its caveats: How much clinical and demographic metadata was included differed by source and by participant, and the metadata was provided uncurated.

TCRbeta CDR3 regions were amplified from genomic DNA using the immunoSEQ Assay, a bias-controlled multiplex PCR. As for the original processing: Nucleated cell counts per sample were estimated from amplification of reference gene primers within the assay. To quantify the absolute abundance of each unique TCRbeta CDR3 rearrangement, sequence reads were collapsed and filtered. For each sample, productive Simpson clonality was calculated by taking the square root of Simpson's diversity index across productive rearrangements. Not all clones reach the TCRdb copy of this immuneACCESS table, which keeps in-frame sequences only. Checked studies attribute under half of the gap to unresolved V genes and leave the rest unexplained. V and J calls and clone size are given by that table; D and trimming were obtained from the DNA. This sample lists roughly 180,000 clones; about nine tenths were detected once. The top ten hold under 2.5% of the sample.

The collaborating institutions used their own protocols to collect whole blood in K2EDTA tubes. For TCRbeta analysis, collaborators shipped samples in one of three forms: frozen whole blood, isolated PBMCs, or DNA extracted from either of those sample types. In its sample, this clone was seen a few times. No cognate antigen has been identified for it. No base quality information exists; no much larger clone differs at one position. Per the germline V gene (reference sequence), MNHNY is the CDR1 and SVGAGI is the CDR2. Trimming removed 6 bases from V and 6 bases from J, leaving 17 bases between the germline ends. Including the terminal cysteine and phenylalanine, the CDR3 comprises 14 residues. Left in the record is the CDR3 DNA by itself, 42 bases read in frame from the first base.

The sequencing sample was made of peripheral blood. Here the chain combines TRBV6-6 and TRBJ1-2; the best D guess is TRBD1, with 6 bases matching. This receptor was identified in a man between 65 and 85 years old with active or convalescent COVID-19. The bases read TGTGCCAGCAGCTACGGGGGGGGCGTCGATGGCTACACCTTC. Its protein is CASSYGGGVDGYTF.